A single sample gave rise to the 8 T cell receptor beta chains below, sequenced in a study of blood T cell repertoires in COVID-19. Clones were read by immunoSEQ multiplex PCR, and TCRdb kept only the in-frame ones, dropping some. The data contain 150,000 to 200,000 clones, around nine tenths of them singletons. Sequencing used peripheral blood. These receptors came from a human donor in a cohort sampled during active COVID-19.

The chain links TRBV7-6 to TRBJ2-7, with 7 bases identical to TRBD2. Trimming cost V 0 bases and J 4 bases; bases outside gene matches: 9. Germline loops: CDR1 SGHVS, CDR2 FNYEAQ. The CDR3 sequence is 16 residues long. As DNA, the CDR3 is TGTGCCAGCAGCTTAGCCGGACTAGACCCTTCATACGAGCAGTACTTC. Encoded protein: CASSLAGLDPSYEQYF.

J is TRBJ1-1 and V is TRBV3-1 (or the pseudogene TRBV3-2); D unresolved. Trimming took off 0 bases at V and 7 bases at J, with 6 bases between the two ends. The CDR3 consists of 12 residues. Looked up from germline, CDR1 is LGHDT and CDR2 is YNNKEL (reference sequence). The CDR3 region is CASSQDRLEAFF. DNA for the CDR3: TGTGCCAGCAGCCAAGACCGTCTTGAAGCTTTCTTT.

The genes are TRBV9 and TRBJ2-1; 8 nucleotides agree with TRBD2. Germline trimming cut 3 bases from V and 6 bases from J; bases unmatched to any gene: 17. Per the germline V gene, CDR1 is SGDLS and CDR2 is YYNGEE. There are 18 residues in the CDR3. The CDR3 nucleotides read TGTGCCAGCAGCGCGGGGGGCCCCGGGGGGGCCTGGATCAATGAGCAGTTCTTC. Translated: CASSAGGPGGAWINEQFF.

The gene calls are TRBV12-2 and TRBJ2-7; the table assigns TRBD1, which was not confirmed against the DNA. TRBV12-2 is an annotated pseudogene. The length of the CDR3 is 15 residues. In DNA, the CDR3 is TGTGCAAGTCGCCCCTCTGACGGACATAACTACGAGCAGTACTTC. Translation: CASRPSDGHNYEQYF.

The chain recombines TRBV19 with TRBJ2-1, with 10 positions matching TRBD2. Germline CDR1 reads LNHDA; CDR2 reads SQIVND (reference sequence). Germline trimming cut 8 bases from V and 2 bases from J; bases unmatched to any gene: 6. The CDR3 extends over 15 amino acids. In nucleotides, the CDR3 is TGTGCCAGTCTCGAAAGCGGGGGGGCCTACAATGAGCAGTTCTTC. This translates into CASLESGGAYNEQFF.

This clone was found a few times. The V call is TRBV7-9, the J call TRBJ1-5; D uncertain. In germline, CDR1 is SEHNR, CDR2 FQNEAQ (reference sequence). The V gene lost 1 base and the J gene lost 7 bases, with 8 bases spanning the gap. The CDR3 loop spans 13 amino acids. Here the CDR3 reads CASSLGGDQPQHF. In DNA form, the CDR3 reads TGTGCCAGCAGCTTAGGGGGAGACCAGCCCCAGCATTTT.

The chain couples TRBV30 to TRBJ1-3, with TRBD1 as a possible D gene (6 bases). The germline V and J ends were trimmed by 0 bases and 4 bases, with 7 bases remaining between them. This CDR3 spans 13 amino acids. Germline V gene sequence: CDR1 GTSNPN, CDR2 SVGIG (reference sequence). This chain's CDR3 is CAWSVQGGNTIYF. CDR3 nucleotide sequence: TGTGCCTGGAGTGTACAGGGAGGAAACACCATATATTTT.

The table lists this clone with a few counts. The rearrangement joins TRBV28 to TRBJ1-2; 8 bases fit TRBD1. CDR3 length equals 16 residues. Losses at the gene ends were 4 bases for V and 1 base for J; bases not matched to a gene: 8. The V gene's germline CDR1 is MDHEN and CDR2 SYDVKM. DNA of the CDR3: TGTGCCAGCAGTTCGTCTTGGACAGGGATTAACTATGGCTACACCTTC. Its protein is CASSSSWTGINYGYTF.